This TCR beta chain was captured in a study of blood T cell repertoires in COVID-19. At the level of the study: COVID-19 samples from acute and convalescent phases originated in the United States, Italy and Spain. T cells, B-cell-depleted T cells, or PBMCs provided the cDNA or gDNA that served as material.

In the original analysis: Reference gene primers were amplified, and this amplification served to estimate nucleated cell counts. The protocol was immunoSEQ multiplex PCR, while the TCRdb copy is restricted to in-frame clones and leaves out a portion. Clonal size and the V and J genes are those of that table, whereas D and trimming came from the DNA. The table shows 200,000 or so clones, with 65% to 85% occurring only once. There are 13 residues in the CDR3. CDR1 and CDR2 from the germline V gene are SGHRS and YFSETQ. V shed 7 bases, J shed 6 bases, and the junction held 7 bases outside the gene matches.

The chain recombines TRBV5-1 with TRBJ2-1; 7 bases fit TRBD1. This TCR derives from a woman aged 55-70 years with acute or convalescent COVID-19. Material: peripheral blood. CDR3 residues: CASSGGWRNEQFF. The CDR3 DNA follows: TGCGCCAGCTCAGGGGGTTGGCGCAATGAGCAGTTCTTC.